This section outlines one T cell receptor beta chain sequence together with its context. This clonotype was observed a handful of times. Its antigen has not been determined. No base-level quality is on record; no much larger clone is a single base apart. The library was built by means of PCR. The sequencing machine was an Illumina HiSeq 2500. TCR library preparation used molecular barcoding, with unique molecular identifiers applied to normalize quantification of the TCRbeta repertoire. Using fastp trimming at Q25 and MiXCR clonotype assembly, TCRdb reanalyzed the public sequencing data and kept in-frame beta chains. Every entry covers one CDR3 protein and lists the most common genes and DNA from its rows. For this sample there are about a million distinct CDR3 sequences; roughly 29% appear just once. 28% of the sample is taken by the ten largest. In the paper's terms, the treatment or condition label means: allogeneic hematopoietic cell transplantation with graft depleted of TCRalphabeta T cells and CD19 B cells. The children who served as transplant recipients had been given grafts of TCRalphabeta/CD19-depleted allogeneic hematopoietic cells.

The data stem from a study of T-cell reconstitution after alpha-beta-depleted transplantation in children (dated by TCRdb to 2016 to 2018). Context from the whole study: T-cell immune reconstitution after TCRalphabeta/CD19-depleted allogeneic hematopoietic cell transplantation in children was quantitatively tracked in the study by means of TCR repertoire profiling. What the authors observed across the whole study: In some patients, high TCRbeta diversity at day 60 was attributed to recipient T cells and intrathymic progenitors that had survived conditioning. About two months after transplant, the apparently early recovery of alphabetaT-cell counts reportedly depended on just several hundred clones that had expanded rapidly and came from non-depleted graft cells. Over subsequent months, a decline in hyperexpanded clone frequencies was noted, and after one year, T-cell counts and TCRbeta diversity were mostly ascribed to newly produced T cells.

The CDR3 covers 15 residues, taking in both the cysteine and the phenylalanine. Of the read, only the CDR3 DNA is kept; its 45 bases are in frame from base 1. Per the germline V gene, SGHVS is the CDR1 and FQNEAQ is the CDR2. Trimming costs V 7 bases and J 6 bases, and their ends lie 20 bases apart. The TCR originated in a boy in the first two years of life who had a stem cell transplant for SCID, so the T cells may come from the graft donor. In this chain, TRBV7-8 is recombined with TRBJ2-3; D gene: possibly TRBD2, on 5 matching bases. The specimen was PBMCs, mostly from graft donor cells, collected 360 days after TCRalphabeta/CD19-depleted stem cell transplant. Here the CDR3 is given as CASITTSLATDTQYF. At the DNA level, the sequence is TGTGCCAGCATCACAACCTCCCTAGCAACCGATACGCAGTATTTT.